Given below is one T cell receptor beta chain in context. Germline assignment: CDR1 SGHRS and CDR2 YFSETQ. This CDR3 has 12 residues. Unmatched junction bases numbered 7, after V lost 4 bases and J lost 14 bases. Produced via immunoSEQ multiplex PCR; TCRdb's table is partial and in-frame only. This table holds around 76,000 clones, about 90% found once. The data were taken from a study of OX40 agonist ivuxolimab in advanced cancers. Overall study context: Patients were given ivuxolimab, an antibody that agonizes OX40 (CD134). Patients receiving dose escalation had hepatocellular carcinoma, melanoma, renal cell or head and neck cancer.

The sample here was CD4+ or CD8+ T cells sorted from blood, taken in a trial of the OX40 agonist ivuxolimab. This sequence joins TRBV5-1 and TRBJ2-1, with 9 bases identical to TRBD1. The receptor was derived from an adult with an advanced solid tumor such as melanoma, head and neck, liver or kidney cancer. CDR3 in DNA: TGCGCCAGCAGCCCCAACCGGGACAGGGAGTTCTTC. As protein: CASSPNRDREFF.